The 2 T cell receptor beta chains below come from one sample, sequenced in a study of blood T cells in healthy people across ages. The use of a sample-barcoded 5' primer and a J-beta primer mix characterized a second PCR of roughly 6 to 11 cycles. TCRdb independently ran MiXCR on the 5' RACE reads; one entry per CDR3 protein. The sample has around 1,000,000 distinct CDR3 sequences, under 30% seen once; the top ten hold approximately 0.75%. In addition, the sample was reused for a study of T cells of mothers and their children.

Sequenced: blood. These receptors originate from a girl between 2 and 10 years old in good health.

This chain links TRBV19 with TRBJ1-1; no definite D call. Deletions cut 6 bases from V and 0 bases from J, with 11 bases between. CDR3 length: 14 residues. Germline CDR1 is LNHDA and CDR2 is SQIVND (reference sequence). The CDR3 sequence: CASSADLMNTEAFF. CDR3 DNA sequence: TGTGCCAGTAGCGCGGACTTAATGAACACTGAAGCTTTCTTT. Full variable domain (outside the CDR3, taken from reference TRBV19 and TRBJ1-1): DGGITQSPKYLFRKEGQNVTLSCEQNLNHDAMYWYRQDPGQGLRLIYYSQIVNDFQKGDIAEGYSVSREKKESFPLTVTSAQKNPTAFYLCASSADLMNTEAFFGQGTRLTVV.

This CDR3 reads CASSFGGPDTQYF. The CDR3 DNA reads TGTGCCAGCAGTTTTGGTGGACCAGATACGCAGTATTTT. The chain is built from TRBV27 and TRBJ2-3; the D is unclear. The CDR3 loop spans 13 amino acids. Germline CDR1 reads MNHEY; CDR2 reads SMNVEV (reference sequence). Trimming removed 3 bases at V and 4 bases at J, with 8 bases between.